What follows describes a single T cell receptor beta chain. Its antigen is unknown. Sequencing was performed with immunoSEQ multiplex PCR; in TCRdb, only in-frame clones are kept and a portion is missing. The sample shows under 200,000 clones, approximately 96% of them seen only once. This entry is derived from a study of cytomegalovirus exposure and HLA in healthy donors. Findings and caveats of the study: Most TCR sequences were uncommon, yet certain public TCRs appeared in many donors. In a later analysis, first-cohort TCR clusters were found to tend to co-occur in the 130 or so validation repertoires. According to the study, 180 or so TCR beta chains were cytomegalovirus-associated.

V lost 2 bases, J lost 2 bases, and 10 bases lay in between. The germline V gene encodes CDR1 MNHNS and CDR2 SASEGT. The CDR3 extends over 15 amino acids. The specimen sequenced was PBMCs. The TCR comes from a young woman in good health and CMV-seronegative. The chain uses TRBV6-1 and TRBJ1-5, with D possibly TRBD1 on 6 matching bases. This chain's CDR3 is CASSESGAGNQPQHF. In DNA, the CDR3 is TGTGCCAGCAGTGAATCAGGGGCGGGCAATCAGCCCCAGCATTTT.